A single sample gave rise to the 23 T cell receptor beta chains below, sequenced in a study of blood T cell repertoires in COVID-19 (dated by TCRdb to 2020 to 2022). The library came from the immunoSEQ multiplex PCR assay. This immuneACCESS table, as held by TCRdb, lists in-frame sequences with V and J called but not all clones. Of the missing ones, under half trace to an unresolved V gene in checked studies; the others have no known cause. The sample data list hundreds of thousands of clones, and around nine tenths of these were observed just once. The ten biggest clones cover 1.5% to 2% of the sample. The material sequenced was PBMCs or T cells enriched from blood (not recorded which). All receptors derive from a woman between 50 and 59 years old who had recovered from COVID-19.

The V gene is TRBV29-1, the J gene TRBJ2-1; TRBD2 might be the D (6 bases). This CDR3 is built from 11 residues. Germline V gives CDR1 SQVTM, CDR2 ANQGSEA. V was clipped by 7 bases and J by 7 bases, with 11 bases between them. CDR3 DNA sequence: TGCAGCGAAGGAAGCGGGAATGAGCAGTTCTTC. Translation: CSEGSGNEQFF.

V is TRBV28 and J is TRBJ1-2; 8 bases are a match to TRBD1. With 6 bases clipped from V and 5 bases from J, the junction kept 8 bases outside the gene matches. The CDR3 loop spans 14 amino acids. Looked up from germline, CDR1 is MDHEN and CDR2 is SYDVKM. CDR3 protein: CASSTTRTGYGYTF. CDR3 in DNA: TGTGCCAGCAGCACTACTCGGACAGGGTATGGCTACACCTTC.

The chain joins TRBV18 to TRBJ2-7, with a tentative D call TRBD2 (6 bases). Germline V gene sequence: CDR1 KGHSH, CDR2 LQKENI. The CDR3 spans 14 residues. The V gene lost 3 bases and the J gene lost 7 bases, with 16 bases spanning the gap. CDR3 in amino acids: CASSPGTGTREQYF. CDR3 nucleotides: TGTGCCAGCTCACCTGGGACTGGGACGAGGGAGCAGTACTTC.

The chain links TRBV28 to TRBJ1-6, with a weak D call TRBD1 (6 bases). The CDR3 spans 14 residues. Germline assignment: CDR1 MDHEN and CDR2 SYDVKM. With 3 bases removed from V and 10 bases from J, the gap between germline ends came to 13 bases. The CDR3 here is CASSFQQGGSPLHF. Written as DNA, the CDR3 is TGTGCCAGCAGTTTTCAACAGGGCGGGTCACCCCTCCACTTT.

V gene TRBV7-2 combines with J gene TRBJ2-1; D unresolved. With 1 base removed from V and 0 bases from J, the gap between germline ends came to 4 bases. CDR3 length: 14 residues. The germline V gene encodes CDR1 SGHTA and CDR2 FQGNSA. CDR3 in DNA: TGTGCCAGCAGCTTAGAGAGCTCCTACAATGAGCAGTTCTTC. This gives the protein CASSLESSYNEQFF.

This clone appeared once. V and J are TRBV15 and TRBJ2-7; TRBD2 aligns across 13 bases. J gave up 4 bases and V 2 bases, and 5 bases lay outside the gene matches. CDR1 and CDR2 from the germline V gene are LNHNV and YYDKDF (reference sequence). The CDR3 runs to 16 residues. The CDR3 reads CATSRSRTSGSYEQYF. CDR3 bases: TGTGCCACCAGCAGATCTCGGACTAGCGGGAGTTACGAGCAGTACTTC.

This clone has more than one count but fewer than ten. The chain links TRBV6-1 to TRBJ1-4, with TRBD1 matching over 7 bases. Unmatched junction bases numbered 6, after V lost 1 base and J lost 4 bases. Germline-derived CDR1 and CDR2 are MNHNS and SASEGT. CDR3 length: 16 residues. In DNA, the CDR3 is TGTGCCAGCAGTGAAGGTCTGGGACAGTTTAATGAAAAACTGTTTTTT. This codes for CASSEGLGQFNEKLFF.

The gene calls are TRBV29-1 and TRBJ2-1; tentatively, D is TRBD2 (5 bases). With 0 bases removed from V and 0 bases from J, the gap between germline ends came to 15 bases. The CDR3 loop spans 17 amino acids. Germline CDR1 reads SQVTM; CDR2 reads ANQGSEA. The CDR3 reads CSVEDRGRVSSYNEQFF. CDR3 DNA: TGCAGCGTTGAAGATCGGGGAAGGGTTAGCTCCTACAATGAGCAGTTCTTC.

The chain employs TRBV11-1 and TRBJ2-7; D not certain. Germline CDR1 reads SGHAT; CDR2 reads FQDESV (reference sequence). The CDR3 has 14 amino acids. V lost 7 bases and J lost 3, with 16 bases in between. The CDR3 here is CASTLVHGSYEQYF. DNA for the CDR3: TGTGCCAGCACCCTAGTCCACGGAAGCTACGAGCAGTACTTC.

The CDR3 spells CASSQEPGQDIYEQYF. The CDR3 bases are TGCGCCAGCAGCCAGGAACCGGGACAGGATATCTACGAGCAGTACTTC. This rearrangement joins TRBV4-1 to TRBJ2-7; 8 nucleotides match TRBD1. The CDR3 sequence is 16 residues long. Trimming removed 3 bases from V and 3 bases from J; junction bases left unmatched: 10. Germline-derived CDR1 and CDR2 are MGHRA and YSYEKL.

This clone was counted a few times. V and J are TRBV4-2 and TRBJ2-7; D gene uncertain. The germline CDR1 and CDR2 sequences are LGHNA and YNFKEQ. Trimming stripped 4 bases from V and 6 bases from J, with 16 bases between. CDR3 length: 14 residues. The CDR3 nucleotides are TGTGCCAGCAGCCCTCTAGGAGAACTCGGCGAGCAGTACTTC. Translating it yields CASSPLGELGEQYF.

The CDR3 DNA reads TGCGCCAGCAGTGAAGCAGGGGGCGGCGAAAAACTGTTTTTT. Protein sequence: CASSEAGGGEKLFF. The chain carries TRBV10-2 and TRBJ1-4; 8 positions agree with TRBD1. Looked up from germline, CDR1 is WSHSY and CDR2 is SAAADI. The CDR3 totals 14 residues. Unmatched junction bases numbered 5, after V lost 3 bases and J lost 8 bases.

This clone was detected only a few times. This rearrangement joins TRBV5-4 to TRBJ2-7; TRBD2 agrees at 8 bases. J lost 3 bases, V lost 0 bases, and 2 bases had no gene match. The CDR3 extends over 14 amino acids. Germline V gene sequence: CDR1 SGHNT, CDR2 YYREEE (reference sequence). CDR3 in amino acids: CASSLETSDYEQYF. In nucleotides, the CDR3 is TGTGCCAGCAGCTTGGAGACTAGCGACTACGAGCAGTACTTC.

The J gene is TRBJ2-2, the V gene TRBV25-1; no clear D. V was cut by 3 bases and J by 6 bases, with 8 bases left in between. The CDR3 runs 13 residues. CDR1 MGHDK and CDR2 SYGVNS come from the germline V gene. CDR3 DNA: TGTGCCAGCAGTGATGGGCGTCCCGGGGAGCTGTTTTTT. Protein product: CASSDGRPGELFF.

The genes are TRBV7-9 and TRBJ2-7; 11 positions agree with TRBD2. With V trimmed by 11 bases and J by 6 bases, 12 bases remained unmatched. From germline, CDR1 is SEHNR and CDR2 FQNEAQ (reference sequence). This CDR3 spans 14 amino acids. CDR3 in DNA: TGTGCCGTACTGACTAGCGGGATTTTGTCCGAGCAGTACTTC. Translating it yields CAVLTSGILSEQYF.

This sequence joins TRBV5-1 and TRBJ2-3; D is possibly TRBD2 (5 bases). The CDR3 loop spans 15 amino acids. Deletions cut 7 bases from V and 1 base from J, with 16 bases between. Germline CDR1 is SGHRS and CDR2 is YFSETQ. The CDR3 DNA sequence: TGCGCCAGCCGAGTTGGGGAGTGGGGCACAGATACGCAGTATTTT. This translates into CASRVGEWGTDTQYF.

The gene calls are TRBV7-9 and TRBJ1-2; D gene ambiguous. The CDR3 contains 14 residues. V was cut by 2 bases and J by 4 bases, with 11 bases left in between. Germline V gene lookup returns CDR1 SEHNR and CDR2 FQNEAQ (reference sequence). CDR3 amino acids: CASSLSGVTYGYTF. DNA of the CDR3: TGTGCCAGCAGCTTATCCGGAGTCACCTATGGCTACACCTTC.

The rearrangement links TRBV5-1 to TRBJ2-1, with D perhaps TRBD1 (6 bases). The CDR3 consists of 15 residues. With 3 bases removed from V and 7 bases from J, the gap between germline ends came to 17 bases. Germline V CDR1 and CDR2: SGHRS, YFSETQ. In DNA, the CDR3 is TGCGCCAGCAGCTCACAGGGTCCCTCCTGGAATGAGCAGTTCTTC. Translation: CASSSQGPSWNEQFF.

The rearrangement uses TRBV3-1 (or the pseudogene TRBV3-2) and TRBJ2-3; possible D gene TRBD1, 6 bases. Germline CDR1 LGHDT, CDR2 YNNKEL (reference sequence). V shed 2 bases and J shed 3 bases, with 12 bases lying between them. This CDR3 has 15 amino acids. The CDR3 bases are TGTGCCAGCAGCCAATGGGACAAGGGGACAGATACGCAGTATTTT. Residues: CASSQWDKGTDTQYF.

The chain couples TRBV30 to TRBJ2-1, with 9 bases matching TRBD2. CDR1 GTSNPN and CDR2 SVGIG come from the germline V gene (reference sequence). With V trimmed by 3 bases and J by 4 bases, 7 bases remained unmatched. The CDR3 loop spans 15 amino acids. CDR3 coding DNA: TGTGCCTGGAGCCTGGCGGGAGGGGGTTACAATGAGCAGTTCTTC. Its protein is CAWSLAGGGYNEQFF.

The gene calls are TRBV7-8 and TRBJ1-1; D is undetermined. V shed 1 base and J shed 4 bases, with 10 bases lying between them. Per germline, CDR1 SGHVS and CDR2 FQNEAQ. CDR3 length: 14 amino acids. CDR3 nucleotides: TGTGCCAGCAGCTTAGTTGGCCAAACCACTGAAGCTTTCTTT. As protein: CASSLVGQTTEAFF.

The V and J genes are TRBV11-1 and TRBJ2-3; TRBD2 matches at 12 bases. The CDR3 loop spans 15 amino acids. Germline V lookup: CDR1 SGHAT, CDR2 FQDESV (reference sequence). The ends lost 2 bases at V and 5 bases at J; junction bases unmatched: 2. CDR3 DNA: TGTGCCAGCAGCTTAACTAGCGGGAGGCTAGATACGCAGTATTTT. Protein: CASSLTSGRLDTQYF.

V is TRBV3-1 (or the pseudogene TRBV3-2) and J is TRBJ1-6; TRBD1 matches at 7 bases. This CDR3 comprises 15 residues. Germline trimming cut 6 bases from V and 10 bases from J; bases unmatched to any gene: 12. CDR1 and CDR2 from the germline V gene are LGHDT and YNNKEL (reference sequence). As DNA, the CDR3 is TGTGCCAGCAGTCCGATGACAGGGATTGGGTCACCCCTCCACTTT. It codes for CASSPMTGIGSPLHF.